This T cell receptor (beta chain) was identified in a study of control samples from healthy donors and cancer patients. Generated by immunoSEQ multiplex PCR, the TCRdb table keeps only in-frame clones and is missing some. The sample carries some 200,000 clones, about 93% recorded once. Germline V lookup: CDR1 SGHRS, CDR2 YFSETQ. V was pared by 5 bases and J by 4 bases, with 2 bases of the junction left unmatched. This CDR3 has 14 residues. This clone was seen a single time. The sequenced sample was blood. V gene TRBV5-1 combines with J gene TRBJ2-1, with 11 bases matching TRBD2. The sequence came from a man aged 50 to 60 in good health. For the CDR3, the DNA is TGCGCCAGCAGAACTAGCGGGGGTTACAATGAGCAGTTCTTC. This gives the protein CASRTSGGYNEQFF.